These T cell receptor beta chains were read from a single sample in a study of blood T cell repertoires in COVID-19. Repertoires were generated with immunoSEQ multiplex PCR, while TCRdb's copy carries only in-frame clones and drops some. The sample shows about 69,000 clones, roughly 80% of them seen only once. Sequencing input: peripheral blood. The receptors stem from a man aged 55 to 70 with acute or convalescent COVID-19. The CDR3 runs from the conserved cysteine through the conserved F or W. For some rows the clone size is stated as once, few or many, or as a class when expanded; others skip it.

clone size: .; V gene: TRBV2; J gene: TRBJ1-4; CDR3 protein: CASSRTDEKLFF
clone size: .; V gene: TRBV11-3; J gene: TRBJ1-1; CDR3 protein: CASSLDGREGDTEAFF
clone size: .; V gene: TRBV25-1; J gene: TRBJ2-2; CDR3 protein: CASVKPGQGDGELFF
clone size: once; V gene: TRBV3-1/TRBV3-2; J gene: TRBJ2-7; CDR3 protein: CASSRAYSYEQYF
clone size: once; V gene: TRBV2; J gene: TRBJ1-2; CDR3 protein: CASSEDGGRTGYTF
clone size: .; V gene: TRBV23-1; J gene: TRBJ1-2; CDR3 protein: CASSLQASYGYTF
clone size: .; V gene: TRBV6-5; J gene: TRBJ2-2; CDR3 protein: CASSYPITGELFF
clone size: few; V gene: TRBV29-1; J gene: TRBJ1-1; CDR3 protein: CSVEVSLNTEAFF
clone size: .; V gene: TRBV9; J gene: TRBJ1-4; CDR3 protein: CASSSAQGVNEKLFF
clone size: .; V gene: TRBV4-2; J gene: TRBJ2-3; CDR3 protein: CASSQATTSGDTQYF